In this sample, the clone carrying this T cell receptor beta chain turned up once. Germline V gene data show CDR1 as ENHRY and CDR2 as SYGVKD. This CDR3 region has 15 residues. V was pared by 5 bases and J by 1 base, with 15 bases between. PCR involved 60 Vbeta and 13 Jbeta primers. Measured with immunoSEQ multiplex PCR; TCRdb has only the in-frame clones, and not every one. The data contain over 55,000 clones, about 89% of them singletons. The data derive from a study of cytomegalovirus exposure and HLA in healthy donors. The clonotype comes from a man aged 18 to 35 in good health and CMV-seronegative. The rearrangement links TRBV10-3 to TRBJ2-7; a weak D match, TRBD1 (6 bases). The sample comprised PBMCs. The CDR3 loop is CAISQGGHSSYEQYF. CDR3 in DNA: TGTGCCATCAGTCAAGGGGGACATTCTTCCTACGAGCAGTACTTC.